This T cell receptor beta chain emerged from a study of blood T cell repertoires in COVID-19. Clones were read by immunoSEQ multiplex PCR, and TCRdb kept only the in-frame ones, dropping some. The sample shows some 28,000 clones, roughly 84% of them seen only once. The CDR3 length is 16 residues. Per germline, CDR1 SGDLS and CDR2 YYNGEE. Trimming took 3 bases from V and 5 from J, leaving 20 bases between them. Sequenced input: peripheral blood. The V and J genes are TRBV9 and TRBJ1-2; D perhaps matches TRBD1 (5 bases). The source is a man in his sixties or seventies with active COVID-19. Here the CDR3 reads CASSGGDFAGRYGYTF. The CDR3 DNA sequence: TGTGCCAGCAGCGGAGGGGACTTCGCCGGGAGGTATGGCTACACCTTC.